This is a list of T cell receptor beta chains from one sample in a study of response to subunit inactivated influenza vaccine. A single record per CDR3 protein comes from TCRdb applying MiXCR to the RT-PCR reads. The table has about 830,000 distinct CDR3 sequences, about 18% seen once. The source material was PBMCs from blood, sampled around 5 days after vaccination. Receptors originate from a man over 45 who received an inactivated influenza vaccine. CDR3s include the opening cysteine and the closing phenylalanine or tryptophan. Each record gives: J gene, D gene, V gene, clone size, CDR3 protein, CDR3 DNA. D genes are given only for firm matches. Some rows have no size entry. The others give once, few or many, or a class for an expanded clone.

j_call: TRBJ2-7; d_call: -; v_call: TRBV15; clone_size: -; cdr3_aa: CATSRDRGESYEQYF; cdr3_nt: TGTGCCACCAGCAGAGATCGAGGAGAGAGCTACGAGCAGTACTTC
j_call: TRBJ2-3; d_call: -; v_call: TRBV29-1; clone_size: -; cdr3_aa: CSVAWDGTDTQYF; cdr3_nt: TGCAGCGTTGCTTGGGACGGAACAGATACGCAGTATTTT
j_call: TRBJ2-1; d_call: -; v_call: TRBV7-2; clone_size: -; cdr3_aa: CASSSLGGMVYNEQFF; cdr3_nt: TGTGCCAGCAGCTCCCTTGGGGGAATGGTCTACAATGAGCAGTTCTTC
j_call: TRBJ2-1; d_call: TRBD2; v_call: TRBV7-9; clone_size: few; cdr3_aa: CASSLPLAGGYEQFF; cdr3_nt: TGTGCCAGCAGCTTACCGCTAGCGGGAGGGTATGAGCAGTTCTTC
j_call: TRBJ2-1; d_call: TRBD2; v_call: TRBV19; clone_size: few; cdr3_aa: CACQREGSYNEQFF; cdr3_nt: TGTGCCTGTCAGCGGGAGGGCTCCTACAATGAGCAGTTCTTC
j_call: TRBJ2-7; d_call: TRBD1; v_call: TRBV3-1; clone_size: few; cdr3_aa: CASSHGTGDSYEQYF; cdr3_nt: TGTGCCAGCAGCCACGGGACAGGGGACTCCTACGAGCAGTACTTC
j_call: TRBJ1-5; d_call: TRBD1; v_call: TRBV6-1; clone_size: -; cdr3_aa: CASSTDRGSNQPQHF; cdr3_nt: TGTGCCAGCAGTACAGACAGGGGAAGCAATCAGCCCCAGCATTTT
j_call: TRBJ2-7; d_call: TRBD1; v_call: TRBV20-1; clone_size: few; cdr3_aa: CSARDPRTGNYEQYF; cdr3_nt: TGCAGTGCTAGAGATCCCAGGACAGGGAACTACGAGCAGTACTTC
j_call: TRBJ1-4; d_call: -; v_call: TRBV29-1; clone_size: -; cdr3_aa: CSGGGGGNEKLFF; cdr3_nt: TGCAGCGGAGGGGGAGGCGGTAATGAAAAACTGTTTTTT
j_call: TRBJ2-7; d_call: TRBD2; v_call: TRBV14; clone_size: -; cdr3_aa: CASSHSLAVQPYEQYF; cdr3_nt: TGTGCCAGCAGCCACTCACTAGCGGTTCAGCCCTACGAGCAGTACTTC
j_call: TRBJ2-3; d_call: TRBD1; v_call: TRBV7-2; clone_size: -; cdr3_aa: CASSRRGQNTDTQYF; cdr3_nt: TGTGCCAGCAGCCGACGGGGACAGAACACAGATACGCAGTATTTT
j_call: TRBJ1-1; d_call: -; v_call: TRBV12-3/TRBV12-4; clone_size: few; cdr3_aa: CASSLNREEAFF; cdr3_nt: TGTGCCAGCAGTTTAAATCGGGAGGAAGCTTTCTTT
j_call: TRBJ1-3; d_call: TRBD1; v_call: TRBV5-1; clone_size: few; cdr3_aa: CASSSGTGLGNTIYF; cdr3_nt: TGCGCCAGCAGCTCCGGGACAGGGCTGGGAAACACCATATATTTT
j_call: TRBJ2-2; d_call: TRBD2; v_call: TRBV2; clone_size: -; cdr3_aa: CASIPTSGSSNTGELFF; cdr3_nt: TGTGCCAGCATACCTACTAGCGGGAGTTCGAACACCGGGGAGCTGTTTTTT
j_call: TRBJ2-7; d_call: -; v_call: TRBV25-1; clone_size: few; cdr3_aa: CASRPAGRRSSYEQYF; cdr3_nt: TGTGCCAGCAGACCCGCGGGTAGAAGAAGCTCCTACGAGCAGTACTTC
j_call: TRBJ2-6; d_call: -; v_call: TRBV6-1; clone_size: -; cdr3_aa: CASGLGASGANVLTF; cdr3_nt: TGTGCCAGCGGATTGGGGGCATCAGGGGCCAACGTCCTGACTTTC
j_call: TRBJ2-5; d_call: -; v_call: TRBV6-5; clone_size: -; cdr3_aa: CASSYAEEETQYF; cdr3_nt: TGTGCCAGCAGTTACGCGGAAGAAGAGACCCAGTACTTC
j_call: TRBJ2-5; d_call: TRBD1; v_call: TRBV12-3/TRBV12-4; clone_size: few; cdr3_aa: CASGYRGLVETQYF; cdr3_nt: TGTGCCAGCGGATACAGGGGGCTTGTAGAGACCCAGTACTTC
j_call: TRBJ2-3; d_call: TRBD1; v_call: TRBV12-3/TRBV12-4; clone_size: many; cdr3_aa: CASSRYRDRREDTQYF; cdr3_nt: TGTGCCAGCAGTCGATACCGGGACAGGAGGGAAGATACGCAGTATTTT
j_call: TRBJ2-1; d_call: TRBD2; v_call: TRBV7-8; clone_size: -; cdr3_aa: CASSLRLAGVYNEQFF; cdr3_nt: TGTGCCAGCAGCCTTCGCCTAGCGGGAGTTTACAATGAGCAGTTCTTC
j_call: TRBJ1-1; d_call: -; v_call: TRBV20-1; clone_size: -; cdr3_aa: CSAREGDWNTEAFF; cdr3_nt: TGCAGTGCTAGAGAGGGAGACTGGAACACTGAAGCTTTCTTT
j_call: TRBJ2-3; d_call: -; v_call: TRBV4-3; clone_size: -; cdr3_aa: CASSQESRQLADTQYF; cdr3_nt: TGCGCCAGCAGCCAAGAGTCCCGCCAGCTCGCAGATACGCAGTATTTT
j_call: TRBJ2-1; d_call: TRBD1; v_call: TRBV5-1; clone_size: few; cdr3_aa: CASSLADRKRGNEQFF; cdr3_nt: TGCGCCAGCAGCTTGGCGGACAGGAAAAGGGGCAATGAGCAGTTCTTC
j_call: TRBJ1-5; d_call: -; v_call: TRBV20-1; clone_size: -; cdr3_aa: CSATTSVYSNQPQHF; cdr3_nt: TGCAGTGCTACTACGAGTGTCTATAGCAATCAGCCCCAGCATTTT
j_call: TRBJ2-1; d_call: -; v_call: TRBV3-1; clone_size: few; cdr3_aa: CASSQGGPYESYNEQFF; cdr3_nt: TGTGCCAGCAGCCAAGGGGGACCCTATGAGTCGTACAATGAGCAGTTCTTC
j_call: TRBJ2-1; d_call: TRBD2; v_call: TRBV4-3; clone_size: -; cdr3_aa: CASSQSVLAGYNEQFF; cdr3_nt: TGCGCCAGCAGCCAATCCGTGTTAGCGGGGTACAATGAGCAGTTCTTC
j_call: TRBJ2-3; d_call: -; v_call: TRBV20-1; clone_size: few; cdr3_aa: CSARGLISADTQYF; cdr3_nt: TGCAGTGCTAGAGGACTAATCAGTGCAGATACGCAGTATTTT
j_call: TRBJ2-7; d_call: TRBD1; v_call: TRBV18; clone_size: -; cdr3_aa: CASSPPGVGGHEQYF; cdr3_nt: TGTGCCAGCTCACCACCCGGTGTAGGGGGCCACGAGCAGTACTTC
j_call: TRBJ2-1; d_call: -; v_call: TRBV6-2/TRBV6-3; clone_size: few; cdr3_aa: CASSSPISDEQFF; cdr3_nt: TGTGCCAGCAGTTCCCCCATTAGCGATGAGCAGTTCTTC
j_call: TRBJ2-3; d_call: -; v_call: TRBV12-3/TRBV12-4; clone_size: -; cdr3_aa: CASRDDRAGTDTQYF; cdr3_nt: TGTGCCAGCAGAGATGACAGAGCTGGCACAGATACGCAGTATTTT
j_call: TRBJ2-5; d_call: TRBD2; v_call: TRBV20-1; clone_size: few; cdr3_aa: CSATRLAGSQETQYF; cdr3_nt: TGCAGTGCTACCAGACTAGCGGGAAGCCAAGAGACCCAGTACTTC
j_call: TRBJ2-1; d_call: TRBD2; v_call: TRBV28; clone_size: -; cdr3_aa: CASSLRLADYNEQFF; cdr3_nt: TGTGCCAGCAGTTTACGACTAGCGGACTACAATGAGCAGTTCTTC
j_call: TRBJ2-3; d_call: -; v_call: TRBV12-3/TRBV12-4; clone_size: many; cdr3_aa: CASSQRDTGSTDTQYF; cdr3_nt: TGTGCCAGCAGTCAACGGGACACGGGAAGCACAGATACGCAGTATTTT
j_call: TRBJ1-5; d_call: TRBD1; v_call: TRBV6-2/TRBV6-3; clone_size: -; cdr3_aa: CASRPRDRGGQPQHF; cdr3_nt: TGTGCCAGCAGACCCCGCGACAGGGGTGGTCAGCCCCAGCATTTT
j_call: TRBJ1-6; d_call: TRBD1; v_call: TRBV15; clone_size: -; cdr3_aa: CATSRDRGPNSPLHF; cdr3_nt: TGTGCCACCAGCAGGGACAGGGGTCCTAATTCACCCCTCCACTTT
j_call: TRBJ2-7; d_call: TRBD1; v_call: TRBV28; clone_size: few; cdr3_aa: CASSFSLGQGKQYF; cdr3_nt: TGTGCCAGCAGCTTTTCCCTCGGACAGGGGAAGCAGTACTTC
j_call: TRBJ1-5; d_call: -; v_call: TRBV10-3; clone_size: few; cdr3_aa: CAISESIRGNQPQHF; cdr3_nt: TGTGCCATCAGTGAGTCGATTAGGGGCAATCAGCCCCAGCATTTT
j_call: TRBJ1-5; d_call: TRBD1; v_call: TRBV10-3; clone_size: -; cdr3_aa: CAISTGGSQPQHF; cdr3_nt: TGTGCCATCAGTACAGGGGGGAGTCAGCCCCAGCATTTT
j_call: TRBJ1-2; d_call: TRBD1; v_call: TRBV28; clone_size: few; cdr3_aa: CASRPTGGVDGYTF; cdr3_nt: TGTGCCAGCAGACCTACAGGGGGAGTTGATGGCTACACCTTC
j_call: TRBJ1-5; d_call: -; v_call: TRBV12-3/TRBV12-4; clone_size: many; cdr3_aa: CASSRAGSNQPQHF; cdr3_nt: TGTGCCAGCAGTCGGGCGGGTAGCAATCAGCCCCAGCATTTT
j_call: TRBJ2-7; d_call: -; v_call: TRBV9; clone_size: -; cdr3_aa: CASSDGDGEQYF; cdr3_nt: TGTGCCAGCAGCGATGGGGATGGGGAGCAGTACTTC
j_call: TRBJ2-2; d_call: -; v_call: TRBV6-2/TRBV6-3; clone_size: -; cdr3_aa: CASSRLSATGELFF; cdr3_nt: TGTGCCAGCAGCCGCTTATCGGCCACCGGGGAGCTGTTTTTT